This T cell receptor (beta chain) was sequenced during a study of blood T cell repertoires in COVID-19. In the study overall: Sample material is recorded as cDNA or gDNA derived from T cells, B-cell-depleted T cells, or PBMCs.

Enrolled during active infection, Seattle patients were then followed longitudinally. Produced via immunoSEQ multiplex PCR; TCRdb's table is partial and in-frame only. The repertoire holds just under 350,000 clones, with approximately 91% as singletons. The clonotype was recovered from a woman between 70 and 85 years old with COVID-19, enrolled during active disease. The sample was peripheral blood.

In DNA, the CDR3 is TGTGCCTGGAGTGTACGGGGGACAGGGGGGCGGAATGAGCAGTTCTTC. This translates into CAWSVRGTGGRNEQFF. The rearrangement joins TRBV30 to TRBJ2-1; TRBD1 agrees at 11 bases. Germline trimming cut 0 bases from V and 7 bases from J; bases unmatched to any gene: 8. CDR3 length: 16 residues. CDR1 and CDR2 (germline): GTSNPN, SVGIG (reference sequence).